Shown below are 17 T cell receptor beta chains from a single sample sequenced in a study of post-analysis software for immune sequencing data (dated by TCRdb to between 2014 and 2016). These receptors have no identified antigens. General findings and caveats noted by the study authors: A few TRBV segments, including TRBV5-6, TRBV5-1 and TRBV20-1, were significantly more frequent in patients than controls.

The method was PCR. TCRdb records Illumina HiSeq 2500 as the sequencer. To reduce PCR and sequencing biases, unique molecular identifiers were built into the TCR beta cDNA libraries. TCRdb itself trimmed the public reads at Q25 with fastp, ran MiXCR and retained productive beta chains. All rows with the same CDR3 protein become a single entry with the most common DNA and genes. Here the sample has approximately 770,000 distinct CDR3 sequences; 46% occur a single time. The ten top clones hold roughly 4.9% of the sample. The sequencing input was blood. The receptors here all came from a girl aged 10-17 years with multiple sclerosis.

This chain joins TRBV6-1 and TRBJ2-7; D is unclear. This CDR3 comprises 13 residues. Trimming cost V 8 bases and J 0 bases, with 11 bases left between them. Germline V gene lookup returns CDR1 MNHNS and CDR2 SASEGT. CDR3 region: CASVPPGSYEQYF. The CDR3 DNA reads as TGTGCCAGCGTCCCCCCTGGCTCCTACGAGCAGTACTTC.

This clonotype was counted between two and nine times. The V gene is TRBV12-3 or TRBV12-4, the J gene TRBJ1-4; 7 bases match TRBD1. With 8 bases clipped from V and 4 bases from J, the junction kept 4 bases outside the gene matches. The CDR3 covers 13 residues. CDR3 bases: TGTGCCAGCGGCCGGGACAGTAATGAAAAACTGTTTTTT. Protein product: CASGRDSNEKLFF.

The J gene is TRBJ2-1, the V gene TRBV29-1, with 13 bases identical to TRBD2. The CDR3 consists of 14 residues. J was trimmed by 9 bases and V by 6 bases; bases with no gene match: 8. CDR1 SQVTM and CDR2 ANQGSEA come from the germline V gene. CDR3 sequence: CSVLTSGRAGEQFF. The CDR3 DNA sequence: TGCAGCGTCCTCACTAGCGGGAGGGCCGGTGAGCAGTTCTTC.

The chain has TRBV13 and TRBJ2-4; weak D call: TRBD2 (6 bases). In germline, CDR1 is PRHDT, CDR2 FYEKMQ (reference sequence). The CDR3 extends over 16 amino acids. V gave up 3 bases and J gave up 2 bases, with 14 bases separating them. The CDR3 here is CASSFVIGGTKNIQYF. In DNA, the CDR3 is TGTGCCAGCAGCTTCGTGATCGGAGGGACCAAAAACATTCAGTACTTC.

This clonotype was found a few times. The genes are TRBV4-1 and TRBJ2-5; 13 positions agree with TRBD2. Germline assignment: CDR1 MGHRA and CDR2 YSYEKL. Germline trimming cut 0 bases from V and 9 bases from J; bases unmatched to any gene: 10. The CDR3 sequence is 17 residues long. The CDR3 region is CASSQDPGGLAGAPQYF. CDR3 nucleotide sequence: TGCGCCAGCAGCCAAGATCCCGGTGGACTAGCGGGGGCACCCCAGTACTTC.

The chain combines TRBV10-3 with TRBJ1-6; D is uncertain. The CDR3 runs 13 residues. In germline, CDR1 is ENHRY, CDR2 SYGVKD. The ends were cut back, 0 bases at V and 8 bases at J, with 5 bases in the middle. CDR3 in amino acids: CAISESGHSPLHF. CDR3 DNA sequence: TGTGCCATCAGTGAGTCAGGGCATTCACCCCTCCACTTT.

This clonotype was seen a single time. The rearrangement joins TRBV20-1 to TRBJ2-7; a possible D gene is TRBD2 (5 bases). V was pared by 2 bases and J by 2 bases, with 10 bases between. The CDR3 contains 13 residues. CDR1 and CDR2 from the germline V gene are DFQATT and SNEGSKA (reference sequence). The CDR3 DNA is TGCAGTGCTAGAATAACGCGGGCCTACGAGCAGTACTTC. It encodes CSARITRAYEQYF.

This clonotype has a handful of counts. The chain is built from TRBV7-3 and TRBJ1-2; D is uncertain. V lost 1 base and J 0 bases, leaving 9 bases between the germline ends. Germline CDR1 is SGHTA and CDR2 is FQGTGA. This CDR3 contains 15 residues. DNA of the CDR3: TGTGCCAGCAGCTTAAGCGGTTCATCTAACTATGGCTACACCTTC. Encoded protein: CASSLSGSSNYGYTF.

The chain combines TRBV11-2 with TRBJ1-4; TRBD1 matches 9 bases. This CDR3 is built from 15 residues. Germline V lookup: CDR1 SGHAT, CDR2 FQNNGV. The junction had 9 bases not matched to a gene; V was cut back by 5 bases and J by 8 bases. DNA for the CDR3: TGTGCCAGCAGCCCCGGGACAGGGATCGGCGAAAAACTGTTTTTT. Protein product: CASSPGTGIGEKLFF. The full variable domain, with the rest looked up from reference TRBV11-2 and TRBJ1-4, is EAGVAQSPRYKIIEKRQSVAFWCNPISGHATLYWYQQILGQGPKLLIQFQNNGVVDDSQLPKDRFSAERLKGVDSTLKIQPAKLEDSAVYLCASSPGTGIGEKLFFGSGTQLSVL.

In this sample, this clonotype turned up a few times. The J gene is TRBJ2-1, the V gene TRBV4-3, with no clear D. The CDR3 has 16 residues. The germline CDR1 and CDR2 sequences are LGHNA and YSLEER. Trimming took off 4 bases at V and 0 bases at J, with 13 bases between the two ends. CDR3 residues: CASSPSSPSSYNEQFF. DNA for the CDR3: TGCGCCAGCAGCCCCTCCAGCCCAAGCTCCTACAATGAGCAGTTCTTC.

This clonotype was seen a handful of times. The chain has TRBV28 and TRBJ2-1, with TRBD1 matching 7 bases. The CDR3 sequence is 13 residues long. The germline CDR1 and CDR2 sequences are MDHEN and SYDVKM. The V segment lost 6 bases and the J segment 6 bases; nucleotides outside the gene matches: 5. The CDR3 sequence: CASSRDRFNEQFF. The CDR3 region has the DNA TGTGCCAGCAGCAGGGACAGATTCAATGAGCAGTTCTTC.

V gene TRBV3-1 combines with J gene TRBJ2-5, with 13 bases lining up with TRBD2. The germline V gene has CDR1 LGHDT and CDR2 YNNKEL (reference sequence). Trimming took 5 bases from V and 5 from J; bases not matched to a gene: 5. The CDR3 is 15 amino acids. The CDR3, as DNA: TGTGCCAGCAGCTGGACTAGCGGGAGATCGGAGACCCAGTACTTC. Residues: CASSWTSGRSETQYF.

This clonotype was picked up a small number of times. This chain joins TRBV10-1 and TRBJ2-3, with 9 bases fitting TRBD2. Trimming removed 6 bases from V and 2 bases from J; junction bases left unmatched: 6. Germline values: CDR1 WNHNN, CDR2 SYGVQD (reference sequence). CDR3 length equals 15 residues. CDR3 residues: CASSRREGNTDTQYF. In DNA, the CDR3 is TGCGCCAGCAGCCGGCGGGAGGGGAACACAGATACGCAGTATTTT.

The rearrangement joins TRBV28 to TRBJ2-7; the match to TRBD1 covers 11 bases. Germline values: CDR1 MDHEN, CDR2 SYDVKM. V gave up 7 bases and J gave up 3 bases; unmatched junction bases: 8. The CDR3 is made up of 15 amino acids. CDR3 protein: CASKETDRGHYEQYF. CDR3 in DNA: TGTGCCAGCAAAGAAACGGACAGGGGGCACTACGAGCAGTACTTC.

This sequence joins TRBV28 and TRBJ2-1; no clear D. Trimming cost V 6 bases and J 0 bases, with 15 bases left between them. Germline V gene lookup returns CDR1 MDHEN and CDR2 SYDVKM. The CDR3 runs to 16 residues. The CDR3 spells CASRSSGQSSYNEQFF. As DNA, the CDR3 is TGTGCCAGCAGGTCTAGTGGCCAGAGCTCCTACAATGAGCAGTTCTTC.

This chain uses TRBV30 with TRBJ1-1; TRBD1 agrees at 7 bases. This CDR3 is built from 15 residues. Losses at the gene ends were 2 bases for V and 7 bases for J; bases not matched to a gene: 13. Germline CDR1 is GTSNPN and CDR2 is SVGIG (reference sequence). DNA of the CDR3: TGTGCCTGGAGTCTCCGTGGGACAGTAGAGGATGAAGCTTTCTTT. Encoded protein: CAWSLRGTVEDEAFF. Complete variable domain (other parts from reference TRBV30 and TRBJ1-1): SQTIHQWPATLVQPVGSPLSLECTVEGTSNPNLYWYRQAAGRGLQLLFYSVGIGQISSEVPQNLSASRPQDRQFILSSKKLLLSDSGFYLCAWSLRGTVEDEAFFGQGTRLTVV.

CDR3 sequence reads: CASSYVPNGSEQYF. The CDR3 coding sequence is TGTGCCAGCAGTTACGTCCCGAACGGAAGCGAGCAGTACTTC. The chain couples TRBV6-2 or TRBV6-3 to TRBJ2-7, with unresolved D. Germline V CDR1 and CDR2: MNHEY, SVGEGT. Trimming left V 2 bases short and J 6 bases short, with 14 bases between. The CDR3 is 14 amino acids.